This TCR beta chain emerged from a study of blood T cell repertoires in COVID-19. Study-level information: The United States, Italy and Spain were the sources of the acute and convalescent COVID-19 samples.

Only a few counts were recorded for this clone. Per the original data handling: Scientists estimated how many nucleated cells there were by amplifying reference gene primers. Measured with immunoSEQ multiplex PCR; TCRdb has only the in-frame clones, and not every one. V, J and clone size are those of that table, while D and trimming were read from the DNA. The repertoire holds 95,000 to 150,000 clones, with 55% to 75% as singletons. The sequence derives from a human donor with acute or convalescent COVID-19. The donor label of this sample is uncertain. The sample was peripheral blood.

CDR3 amino acids: CASSPAGPYNSPLHF. The CDR3 DNA follows: TGCGCCAGCAGCCCCGCGGGACCTTATAATTCACCCCTCCACTTT. The chain links TRBV5-1 to TRBJ1-6, with TRBD1 as a possible D gene (5 bases). V shed 4 bases and J shed 4 bases, with 12 bases lying between them. Per germline, CDR1 SGHRS and CDR2 YFSETQ. The length of the CDR3 is 15 residues.